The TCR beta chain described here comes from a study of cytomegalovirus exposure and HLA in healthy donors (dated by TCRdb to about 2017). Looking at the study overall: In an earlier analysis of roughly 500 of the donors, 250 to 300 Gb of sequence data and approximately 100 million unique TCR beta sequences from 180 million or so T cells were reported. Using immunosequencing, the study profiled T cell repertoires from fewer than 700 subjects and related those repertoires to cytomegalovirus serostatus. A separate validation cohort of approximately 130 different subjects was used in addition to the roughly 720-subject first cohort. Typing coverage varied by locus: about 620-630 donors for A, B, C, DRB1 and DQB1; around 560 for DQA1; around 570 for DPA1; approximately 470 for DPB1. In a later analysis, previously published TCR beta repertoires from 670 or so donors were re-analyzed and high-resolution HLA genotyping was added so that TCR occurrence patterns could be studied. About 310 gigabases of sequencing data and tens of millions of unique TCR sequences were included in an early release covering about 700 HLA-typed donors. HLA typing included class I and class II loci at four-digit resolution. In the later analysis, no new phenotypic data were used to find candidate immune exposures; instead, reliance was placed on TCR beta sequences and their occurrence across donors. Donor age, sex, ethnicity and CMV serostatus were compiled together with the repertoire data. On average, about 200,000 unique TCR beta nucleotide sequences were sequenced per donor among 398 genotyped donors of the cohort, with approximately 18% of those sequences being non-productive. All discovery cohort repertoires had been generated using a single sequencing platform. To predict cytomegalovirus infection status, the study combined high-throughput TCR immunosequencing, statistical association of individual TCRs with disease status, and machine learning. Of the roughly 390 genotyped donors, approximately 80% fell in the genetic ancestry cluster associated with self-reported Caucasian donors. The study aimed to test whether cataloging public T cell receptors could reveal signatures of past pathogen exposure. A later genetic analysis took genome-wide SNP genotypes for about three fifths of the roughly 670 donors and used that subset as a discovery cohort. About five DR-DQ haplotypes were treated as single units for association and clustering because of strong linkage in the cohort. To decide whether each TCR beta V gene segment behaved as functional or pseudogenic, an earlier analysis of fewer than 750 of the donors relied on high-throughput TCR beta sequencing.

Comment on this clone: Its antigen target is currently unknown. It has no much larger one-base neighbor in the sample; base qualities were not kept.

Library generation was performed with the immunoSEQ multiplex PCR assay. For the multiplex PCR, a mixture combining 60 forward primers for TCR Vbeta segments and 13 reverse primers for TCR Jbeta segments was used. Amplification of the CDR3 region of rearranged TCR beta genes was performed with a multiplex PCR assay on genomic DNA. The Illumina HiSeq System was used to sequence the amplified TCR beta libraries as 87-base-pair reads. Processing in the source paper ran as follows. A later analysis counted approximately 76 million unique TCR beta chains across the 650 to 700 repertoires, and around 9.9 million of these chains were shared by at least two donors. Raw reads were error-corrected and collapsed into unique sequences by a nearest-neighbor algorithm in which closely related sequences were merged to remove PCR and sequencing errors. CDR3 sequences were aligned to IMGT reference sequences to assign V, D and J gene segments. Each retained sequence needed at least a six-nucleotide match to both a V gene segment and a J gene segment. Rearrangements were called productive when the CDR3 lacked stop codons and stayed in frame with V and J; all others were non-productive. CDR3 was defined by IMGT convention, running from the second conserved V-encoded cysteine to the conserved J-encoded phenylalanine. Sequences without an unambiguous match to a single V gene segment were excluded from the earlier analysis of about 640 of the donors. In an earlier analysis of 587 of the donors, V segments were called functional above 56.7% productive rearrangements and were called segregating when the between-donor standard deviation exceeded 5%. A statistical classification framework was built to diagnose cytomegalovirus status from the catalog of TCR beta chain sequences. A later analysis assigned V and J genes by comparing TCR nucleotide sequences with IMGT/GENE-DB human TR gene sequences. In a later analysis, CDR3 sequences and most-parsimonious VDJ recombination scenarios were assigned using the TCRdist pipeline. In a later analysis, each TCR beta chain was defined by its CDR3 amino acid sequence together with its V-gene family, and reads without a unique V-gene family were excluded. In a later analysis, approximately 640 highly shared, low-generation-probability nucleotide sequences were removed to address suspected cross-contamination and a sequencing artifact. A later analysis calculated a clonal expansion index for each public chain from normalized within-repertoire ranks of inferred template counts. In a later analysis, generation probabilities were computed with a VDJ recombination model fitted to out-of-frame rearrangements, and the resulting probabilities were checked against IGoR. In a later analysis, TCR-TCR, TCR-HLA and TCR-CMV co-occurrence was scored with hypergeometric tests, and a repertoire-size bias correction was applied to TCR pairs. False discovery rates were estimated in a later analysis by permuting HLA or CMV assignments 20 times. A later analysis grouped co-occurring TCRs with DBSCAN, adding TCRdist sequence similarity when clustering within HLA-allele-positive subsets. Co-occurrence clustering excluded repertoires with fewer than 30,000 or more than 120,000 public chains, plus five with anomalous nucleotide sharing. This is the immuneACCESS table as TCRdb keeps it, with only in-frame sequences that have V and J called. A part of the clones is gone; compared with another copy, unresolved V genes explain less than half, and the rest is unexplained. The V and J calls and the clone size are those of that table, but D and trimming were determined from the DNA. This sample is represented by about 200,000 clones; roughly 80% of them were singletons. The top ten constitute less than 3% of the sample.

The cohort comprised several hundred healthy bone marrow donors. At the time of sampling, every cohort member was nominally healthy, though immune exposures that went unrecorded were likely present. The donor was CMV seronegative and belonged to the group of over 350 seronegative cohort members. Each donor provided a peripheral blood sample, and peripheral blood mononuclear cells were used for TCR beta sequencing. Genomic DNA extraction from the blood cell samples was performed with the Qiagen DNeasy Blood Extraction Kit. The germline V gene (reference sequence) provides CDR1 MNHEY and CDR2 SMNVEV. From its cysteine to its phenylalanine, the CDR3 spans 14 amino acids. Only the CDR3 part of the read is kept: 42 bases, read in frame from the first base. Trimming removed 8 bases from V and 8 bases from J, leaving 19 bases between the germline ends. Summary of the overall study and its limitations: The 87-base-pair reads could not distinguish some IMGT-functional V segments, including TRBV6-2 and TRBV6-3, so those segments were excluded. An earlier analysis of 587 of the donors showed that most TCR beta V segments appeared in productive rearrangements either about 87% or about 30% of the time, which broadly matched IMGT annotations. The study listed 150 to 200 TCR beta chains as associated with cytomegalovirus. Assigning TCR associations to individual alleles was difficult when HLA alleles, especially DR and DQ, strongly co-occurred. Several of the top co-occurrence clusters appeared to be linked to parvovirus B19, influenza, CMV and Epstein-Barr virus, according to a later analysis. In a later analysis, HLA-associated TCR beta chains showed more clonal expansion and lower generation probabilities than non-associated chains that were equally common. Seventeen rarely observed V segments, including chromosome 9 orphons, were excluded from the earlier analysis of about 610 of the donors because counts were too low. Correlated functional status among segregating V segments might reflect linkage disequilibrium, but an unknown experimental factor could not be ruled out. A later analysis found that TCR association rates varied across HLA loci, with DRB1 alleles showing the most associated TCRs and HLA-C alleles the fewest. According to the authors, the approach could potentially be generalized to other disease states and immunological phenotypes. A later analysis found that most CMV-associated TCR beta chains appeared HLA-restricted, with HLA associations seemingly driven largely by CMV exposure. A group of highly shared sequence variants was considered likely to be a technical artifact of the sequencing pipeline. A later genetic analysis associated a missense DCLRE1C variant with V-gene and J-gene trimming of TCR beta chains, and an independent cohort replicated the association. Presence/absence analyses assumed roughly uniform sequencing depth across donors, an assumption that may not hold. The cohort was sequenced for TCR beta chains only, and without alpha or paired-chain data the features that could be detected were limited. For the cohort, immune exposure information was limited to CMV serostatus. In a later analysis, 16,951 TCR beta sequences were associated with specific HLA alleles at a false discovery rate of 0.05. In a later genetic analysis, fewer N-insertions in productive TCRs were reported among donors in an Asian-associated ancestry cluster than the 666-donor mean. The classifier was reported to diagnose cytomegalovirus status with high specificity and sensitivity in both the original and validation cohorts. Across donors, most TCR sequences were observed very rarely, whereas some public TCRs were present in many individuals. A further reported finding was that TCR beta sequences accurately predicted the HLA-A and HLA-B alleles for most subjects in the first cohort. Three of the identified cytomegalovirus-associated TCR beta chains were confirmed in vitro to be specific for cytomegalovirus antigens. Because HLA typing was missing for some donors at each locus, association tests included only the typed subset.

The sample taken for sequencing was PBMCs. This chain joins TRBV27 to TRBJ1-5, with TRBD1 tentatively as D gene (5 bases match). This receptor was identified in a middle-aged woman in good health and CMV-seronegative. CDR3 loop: CASATWGGEEPQHF. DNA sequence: TGTGCCAGCGCAACTTGGGGGGGGGAAGAGCCCCAGCATTTT.